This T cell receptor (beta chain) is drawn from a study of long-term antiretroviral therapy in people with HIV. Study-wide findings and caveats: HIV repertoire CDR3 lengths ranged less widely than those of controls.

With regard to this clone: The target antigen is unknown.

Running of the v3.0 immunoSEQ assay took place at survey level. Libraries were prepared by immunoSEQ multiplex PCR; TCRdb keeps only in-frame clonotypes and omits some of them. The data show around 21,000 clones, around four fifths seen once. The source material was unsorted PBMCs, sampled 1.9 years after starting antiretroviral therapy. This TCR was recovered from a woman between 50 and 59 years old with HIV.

DNA for the CDR3: TGTGCCTGGACCGACCGACAGGGTCGGGGCTACACCTTC. This translates into CAWTDRQGRGYTF. The rearrangement joins TRBV30 to TRBJ1-2; 7 bases align to TRBD1. Germline V CDR1 and CDR2: GTSNPN, SVGIG (reference sequence). This CDR3 region has 13 residues. With V trimmed by 4 bases and J by 8 bases, 10 bases remained unmatched.